This T cell receptor (beta chain) was identified during a study of cytomegalovirus exposure and HLA in healthy donors. Study outcomes and limitations: Association with HLA alleles at 0.05 false discovery rate was found for around 15,000 TCR beta sequences in a later analysis. A missense DCLRE1C variant was associated with V- and J-gene trimming of TCR beta chains in a later analysis, and an independent cohort replicated the association.

It was with 60 Vbeta and 13 Jbeta primers that the PCR ran. Here immunoSEQ multiplex PCR was the method, and the copy in TCRdb shows in-frame clones only, minus some. There are over 150,000 clones in the sample; about 79% occur only once, and 1% to 1.5% lies in the top ten. After removal of 4 bases from V and 4 bases from J, the junction contained 6 bases not matched to a gene. Germline values: CDR1 SGHRS, CDR2 YFSETQ. The CDR3 length is 15 residues. With respect to this clone: What it binds is not known. Different DNA sequences within this sample yield the same CDR3.

Sequencing used PBMCs. The J gene is TRBJ2-1, the V gene TRBV5-1; 9 bases agree with TRBD1. The sequence derives from a girl aged 2 to 9 in good health and CMV-seropositive. Written as DNA, the CDR3 is TGCGCCAGCAGCCCAACAGGGGGCCCATACAATGAGCAGTTCTTC. Its translation is CASSPTGGPYNEQFF.